This T cell receptor beta chain was obtained from a study of control samples from healthy donors and cancer patients. This CDR3 is built from 15 residues. Germline V gene sequence: CDR1 KGHDR, CDR2 SFDVKD. V was trimmed by 1 base and J by 2 bases, leaving 9 bases between them. Method: immunoSEQ multiplex PCR; TCRdb's copy keeps in-frame clones and lacks some. In the table there are approximately 150,000 clones, around 92% of which are singletons. The rearrangement joins TRBV24-1 to TRBJ2-3; D might be TRBD2 (5 bases). The TCR comes from a man aged 50 to 59 with head and neck cancer. Sequencing used PBMCs. The CDR3 bases are TGTGCCACCAGTGATTTTGAGGGAGTCACAGATACGCAGTATTTT. It yields the protein CATSDFEGVTDTQYF.